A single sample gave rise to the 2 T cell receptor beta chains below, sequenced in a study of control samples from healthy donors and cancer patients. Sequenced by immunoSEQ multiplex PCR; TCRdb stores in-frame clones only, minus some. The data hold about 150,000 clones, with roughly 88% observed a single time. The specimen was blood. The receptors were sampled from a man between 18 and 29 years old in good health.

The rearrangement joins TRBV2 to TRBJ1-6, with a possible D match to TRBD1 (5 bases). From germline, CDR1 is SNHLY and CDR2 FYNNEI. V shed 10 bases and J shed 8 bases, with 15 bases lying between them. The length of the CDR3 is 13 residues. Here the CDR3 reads CANRREGDSPLHF. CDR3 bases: TGTGCCAACAGGAGGGAGGGTGATTCACCCCTCCACTTT.

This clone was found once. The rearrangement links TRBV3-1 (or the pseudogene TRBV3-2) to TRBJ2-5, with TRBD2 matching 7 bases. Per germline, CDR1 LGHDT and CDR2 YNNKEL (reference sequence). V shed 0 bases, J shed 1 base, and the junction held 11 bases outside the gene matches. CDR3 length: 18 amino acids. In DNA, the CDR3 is TGTGCCAGCAGCCAAGATCGGGTCCAGCGGGGAGCCCAAGAGACCCAGTACTTC. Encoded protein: CASSQDRVQRGAQETQYF.